This T cell receptor (beta chain) was observed in a study of shared clonotypes between healthy human individuals. Deep-level settings were used for running the assay. Every subset's genomic DNA went evenly onto several immunoSEQ plates. The replicate PCRs on unsorted PBMC were given 300 ng DNA, which is tens of thousands of T cell genomes. Here immunoSEQ multiplex PCR was the method, and the copy in TCRdb shows in-frame clones only, minus some. The sample records about 490,000 clones, 81% being singletons. This clone was seen only once. Its specificity is unknown. Overall study findings and caveats: The diversity represented, both genetic and in exposure history, was limited by few donors.

CDR3 size: 16 residues. The V end lost 5 bases, the J end lost 6 bases, and 23 bases lay between the germline ends. Germline values: CDR1 LNHNV, CDR2 YYDKDF (reference sequence). Specimen: PBMCs. The V call is TRBV15, the J call TRBJ2-7; D tentatively reads TRBD1 or TRBD2 (5 bases each). This receptor was taken from a woman between 40 and 50 years old in good health. Some clones in this sample may be carry-over from other donors' samples. The CDR3 region has the DNA TGTGCCACCAGCGGGGGTGCCCCCGCTCTGGACTCCGAGCAGTACTTC. This translates into CATSGGAPALDSEQYF.